This T cell receptor beta chain emerged from a study of shared clonotypes between healthy human individuals. The length of the CDR3 is 15 residues. The J segment lost 4 bases and the V segment lost 2 bases, leaving 3 bases of the junction unmatched. Germline CDR1 and CDR2: MRHNA and SNTAGT. Original methodology: As immunoSEQ supplied junction-only sequences (without quality scores), filtering differed. Using immunoSEQ multiplex PCR, the repertoire was profiled, and TCRdb retains in-frame clones only, with some absent. V, J and clone size derive from that table, while D and trimming were established from the DNA sequence. The table has approximately 460,000 clones, roughly three quarters seen once.

V usage is TRBV6-4 and J usage is TRBJ2-7; 12 bases are a match to TRBD1. This sequence originates from a woman aged 40 to 55 in good health. Some clones in this sample may be carry-over from other donors' samples. The specimen sequenced was PBMCs. The CDR3: CASSDPGQGAYEQYF. DNA for the CDR3: TGTGCCAGCAGTGACCCGGGACAGGGGGCTTACGAGCAGTACTTC.